These 4 T cell receptor beta chains were sequenced from one sample in a study of shared clonotypes between healthy human individuals. Profiled with immunoSEQ multiplex PCR; TCRdb holds only in-frame clones, not every one. The sample has around 2.1 million clones; 90% to 96% are singletons. Sequenced input: naive CD4+ T cells sorted from blood. Subset of the sample: CD45RA+ positively selected. These receptors all stem from a man between 18 and 35 years old in good health.

The chain combines TRBV2 with TRBJ1-1; D is unresolved. In germline, CDR1 is SNHLY, CDR2 FYNNEI. Trimming removed 4 bases at V and 5 bases at J, with 8 bases between. This CDR3 region has 12 residues. This chain's CDR3 is CASSAMRTEAFF. The CDR3 nucleotides read TGTGCCAGCAGTGCGATGCGAACTGAAGCTTTCTTT.

This clone was counted once. The genes are TRBV5-6 and TRBJ2-7, with D perhaps TRBD1 or TRBD2 (6 bases each). V was trimmed by 4 bases and J by 6 bases, leaving 20 bases between them. The germline V gene encodes CDR1 SGHDT and CDR2 YYEEEE. The CDR3 spans 15 residues. The CDR3 bases are TGTGCCAGCAGCCCACAGGGACTGATGGCCTTCGAGCAGTACTTC. Residues: CASSPQGLMAFEQYF.

The chain combines TRBV10-3 with TRBJ2-7; D is unresolved. CDR3 length: 13 residues. CDR1 and CDR2 from the germline V gene are ENHRY and SYGVKD. V lost 4 bases, J lost 2 bases, and 9 bases lay in between. CDR3 sequence: CAISAGFPYEQYF. DNA of the CDR3: TGTGCCATCAGTGCAGGTTTCCCCTACGAGCAGTACTTC.

This sequence joins TRBV27 and TRBJ2-3, with a tentative D call TRBD1 (6 bases). The CDR3 length is 13 residues. The V gene's germline CDR1 is MNHEY and CDR2 SMNVEV (reference sequence). V was trimmed by 4 bases and J by 4 bases, leaving 9 bases between them. The CDR3 sequence: CASSSAGADTQYF. In DNA form, the CDR3 reads TGTGCCAGCAGTTCGGCAGGGGCAGATACGCAGTATTTT.